This passage covers 28 T cell receptor beta chains from one sample sequenced in a study of T cells in Graves' hyperthyroidism and ophthalmopathy. The source material, RNA transcripts, was used to amplify TCR beta CDR3 regions. HTBI primers were the set used in a first-round RT-PCR of the TCR CDR3. TCRdb re-called the multiplex PCR reads through MiXCR, storing one row per CDR3 protein. This table holds 470,000 or so distinct CDR3 sequences, more than 20% found once. The specimen was blood. These receptors originate from a man younger than 35 with Graves' hyperthyroidism.

This clonotype was counted only a few times. The chain is built from TRBV20-1 and TRBJ1-5; D gene unclear. Trimming took off 5 bases at V and 9 bases at J, with 20 bases between the two ends. CDR1 is DFQATT and CDR2 is SNEGSKA in the germline V gene (reference sequence). The length of the CDR3 is 14 residues. Written as DNA, the CDR3 is TGCAGTGCTGGTTCTTTGGGCCAGGTGGGGCCCCAGCATTTT. Translated, it gives CSAGSLGQVGPQHF.

This clonotype appeared a few times. This chain links TRBV7-2 with TRBJ1-2; 9 positions agree with TRBD1. The germline CDR1 and CDR2 sequences are SGHTA and FQGNSA. V lost 6 bases, J lost 5 bases, and 10 bases stayed unmatched. CDR3 size: 15 residues. The CDR3 protein is CASSRTGGAGYGYTF. The DNA for the CDR3 is TGTGCCAGCAGTCGCACAGGGGGCGCGGGGTATGGCTACACCTTC.

The chain uses TRBV11-2 and TRBJ2-5, with a tentative D call TRBD1 (6 bases). The V and J ends lost 9 bases and 2 bases respectively, with 25 bases between them. CDR1 and CDR2 from the germline V gene are SGHAT and FQNNGV. CDR3 length equals 17 residues. The CDR3 here is CARGTGITIRIQETQYF. CDR3 in DNA: TGTGCCAGAGGAACAGGGATCACAATTCGTATACAAGAGACCCAGTACTTC.

The chain joins TRBV20-1 to TRBJ2-5, with 12 bases identical to TRBD2. The V and J ends lost 2 bases and 7 bases, in that order; junction bases with no gene match: 8. This CDR3 spans 15 amino acids. Germline-derived CDR1 and CDR2 are DFQATT and SNEGSKA (reference sequence). The CDR3 nucleotides are TGCAGTGCTAGACCGACTAGCGGGAGTGGTGGGACCCAGTACTTC. Protein sequence: CSARPTSGSGGTQYF.

In regard to this clonotype: A much larger clone differs from this one at a single base, so this may be a read error. The J gene is TRBJ1-1, the V gene TRBV10-3, with 7 bases aligning to TRBD1. Germline loops: CDR1 ENHRY, CDR2 SYGVKD. The J segment lost 4 bases and the V segment lost 6 bases, leaving 5 bases of the junction unmatched. There are 13 residues in the CDR3. The chain's CDR3 is CAIRTGVVTEAFF. In DNA, the CDR3 is TGTGCCATCAGAACAGGGGTGGTCACTGAAGCTTTCTTT.

Ten or more counts support this clonotype. V and J are TRBV25-1 and TRBJ2-4; 7 nucleotides align to TRBD2. Germline loops: CDR1 MGHDK, CDR2 SYGVNS. V lost 2 bases and J lost 1; bases outside the gene matches: 2. This CDR3 is built from 15 residues. The CDR3 loop reads CASSEGGEAKNIQYF. The CDR3 DNA follows: TGTGCCAGCAGTGAAGGGGGGGAGGCCAAAAACATTCAGTACTTC. Based on the CDR3 plus reference TRBV25-1 and TRBJ2-4, the full variable domain is EADIYQTPRYLVIGTGKKITLECSQTMGHDKMYWYQQDPGMELHLIHYSYGVNSTEKGDLSSESTVSRIRTEHFPLTLESARPSHTSQYLCASSEGGEAKNIQYFGAGTRLSVL.

Note on this clonotype: This may come from a read error, since a much larger clone is one base off. The chain couples TRBV13 to TRBJ1-1; D unclear. This CDR3 comprises 15 residues. V lost 0 bases to trimming and J lost 5 bases, with 13 bases between them. CDR1 PRHDT and CDR2 FYEKMQ come from the germline V gene (reference sequence). The CDR3 is CASSLGIRGRTEAFF. CDR3 DNA sequence: TGTGCCAGCAGCTTAGGCATTAGAGGGAGAACTGAAGCTTTCTTT.

This clonotype showed up many times. CDR3 protein: CASSLPPGQSYQETQYF. CDR3 DNA: TGTGCCAGCAGTTTGCCCCCGGGACAGTCCTACCAAGAGACCCAGTACTTC. V and J are TRBV28 and TRBJ2-5, with 7 positions matching TRBD1. Germline V gives CDR1 MDHEN, CDR2 SYDVKM. The CDR3 covers 17 residues. V lost 3 bases to trimming and J lost 0 bases; unmatched junction nucleotides: 10.

This clonotype was detected a few times. The gene calls are TRBV5-6 and TRBJ1-1; D remains unclear. Trimming left V 5 bases short and J 0 bases short, with 14 bases between. This CDR3 is 15 amino acids long. In germline, CDR1 is SGHDT, CDR2 YYEEEE. The CDR3 reads CASSRMTTLNTEAFF. The CDR3 DNA is TGTGCCAGCAGTCGGATGACAACTCTGAACACTGAAGCTTTCTTT.

This clonotype came up a few times. The chain carries TRBV19 and TRBJ1-1; tentative D call: TRBD1 (6 bases). This CDR3 comprises 14 residues. Trimming cost V 6 bases and J 3 bases, with 14 bases left between them. Germline V gene sequence: CDR1 LNHDA, CDR2 SQIVND (reference sequence). CDR3 loop: CASRPGQRDTEAFF. The CDR3 nucleotides are TGTGCCAGTAGACCGGGACAACGGGACACTGAAGCTTTCTTT.

This clonotype has ten or more counts. This sequence joins TRBV29-1 and TRBJ2-7; D may be TRBD1 or TRBD2 (6 bases each). This CDR3 contains 14 residues. Trimming stripped 7 bases from V and 0 bases from J, with 16 bases between. Germline V gene data show CDR1 as SQVTM and CDR2 as ANQGSEA. CDR3: CSADPGGLSYEQYF. Here the CDR3 DNA reads TGCAGCGCCGACCCCGGGGGCCTCTCCTACGAGCAGTACTTC.

This clonotype was recorded at least ten times. The chain carries TRBV24-1 and TRBJ2-5, with D uncertain. The germline CDR1 and CDR2 sequences are KGHDR and SFDVKD. V was cut by 3 bases and J by 1 base, with 8 bases left in between. CDR3 length: 14 amino acids. The CDR3 DNA follows: TGTGCCACCAGTGATCCAGGACCCCAAGAGACCCAGTACTTC. As protein: CATSDPGPQETQYF.

This clonotype occurred a few times. A much larger clone lies a single base off, so this may be a read error. The rearrangement joins TRBV12-3 or TRBV12-4 to TRBJ2-2, with 7 nucleotides matching TRBD1. The CDR3 totals 16 residues. CDR3 in DNA: TGTGCCAGCAGTTTAGGAGGGGGCGCGAACACCGGGGAGCTGTGTTTT. Its translation is CASSLGGGANTGELCF.

The CDR3 protein is CARRFSGELFF. The DNA of the CDR3 is TGTGCCCGTCGATTTTCCGGGGAGCTGTTTTTT. The rearrangement joins TRBV30 to TRBJ2-2; D unresolved. V dropped 8 bases and J dropped 6 bases, with 10 bases sitting between them. The length of the CDR3 is 11 residues. Per the germline V gene, CDR1 is GTSNPN and CDR2 is SVGIG (reference sequence). The full variable domain, its missing parts supplied by reference TRBV30 and TRBJ2-2, is SQTIHQWPATLVQPVGSPLSLECTVEGTSNPNLYWYRQAAGRGLQLLFYSVGIGQISSEVPQNLSASRPQDRQFILSSKKLLLSDSGFYLCARRFSGELFFGEGSRLTVL.

At least ten counts were recorded for this clonotype. The chain carries TRBV24-1 and TRBJ1-5, with a possible D match to TRBD1 (5 bases). Trimming shortened V by 2 bases and J by 5 bases, and 12 bases separated the two germline ends. The CDR3 runs 15 residues. Germline CDR1 and CDR2: KGHDR and SFDVKD. CDR3 sequence (DNA): TGTGCCACCAGTGATTCGGGCCCGGGGCATCAGCCCCAGCATTTT. This codes for CATSDSGPGHQPQHF.

In this sample, this clonotype turned up many times. This chain joins TRBV29-1 and TRBJ1-5, with D unresolved. Germline-derived CDR1 and CDR2 are SQVTM and ANQGSEA. The V end lost 5 bases, the J end lost 3 bases, and 5 bases lay between the germline ends. CDR3 length: 11 amino acids. DNA for the CDR3: TGCAGCGTTAGGGACAATCAGCCCCAGCATTTT. This gives the protein CSVRDNQPQHF.

J is TRBJ2-7 and V is TRBV7-8, with D unresolved. Looked up from germline, CDR1 is SGHVS and CDR2 is FQNEAQ. The CDR3 runs to 15 residues. V lost 4 bases and J lost 4, with 17 bases in between. CDR3 protein: CASSSPGRSWYEQYF. The CDR3 DNA sequence: TGTGCCAGCAGCTCCCCGGGTCGTTCGTGGTACGAGCAGTACTTC. Looking up the rest from reference TRBV7-8 and TRBJ2-7 gives the full variable domain: GAGVSQSPRYKVAKRGQDVALRCDPISGHVSLFWYQQALGQGPEFLTYFQNEAQLDKSGLPSDRFFAERPEGSVSTLKIQRTQQEDSAVYLCASSSPGRSWYEQYFGPGTRLTVT.

This clonotype was counted only a few times. The chain combines TRBV6-5 with TRBJ2-2; no clear D. Germline CDR1 and CDR2: MNHEY and SVGAGI. The V end lost 4 bases, the J end lost 0 bases, and 9 bases lay between the germline ends. The length of the CDR3 is 15 residues. The CDR3 sequence is CASSLAESNTGELFF. The CDR3 bases are TGTGCCAGCAGTTTGGCCGAGTCGAACACCGGGGAGCTGTTTTTT.

This rearrangement joins TRBV4-1 to TRBJ2-5; the match to TRBD1 covers 7 bases. CDR3 size: 15 residues. V lost 4 bases and J lost 3; bases outside the gene matches: 8. In germline, CDR1 is MGHRA, CDR2 YSYEKL. CDR3 sequence (DNA): TGCGCCAGCAGCCCCCTACAGGGGAAAAAAGAGACCCAGTACTTC. Its translation is CASSPLQGKKETQYF.

This chain connects TRBV9 to TRBJ1-6, with TRBD1 matching over 11 bases. V gave up 3 bases and J gave up 6 bases; unmatched junction bases: 2. The CDR3 is 15 amino acids. Looked up from germline, CDR1 is SGDLS and CDR2 is YYNGEE. The CDR3 DNA reads as TGTGCCAGCAGCGGGACAGGGGGCCTTAATTCACCCCTCCACTTT. Amino acids: CASSGTGGLNSPLHF.

The J gene is TRBJ1-1, the V gene TRBV12-3 or TRBV12-4; 9 bases map to TRBD1. Trimming took 6 bases from V and 5 from J; bases not matched to a gene: 10. CDR3 size: 15 residues. Written as DNA, the CDR3 is TGTGCCAGCAGCTGGCCGGGACAGGGTTGGACTGAAGCTTTCTTT. It codes for CASSWPGQGWTEAFF.

There are a few counts of this clonotype. This rearrangement joins TRBV7-9 to TRBJ1-1, with unresolved D. Germline V gene sequence: CDR1 SEHNR, CDR2 FQNEAQ (reference sequence). The CDR3 length is 14 residues. V lost 5 bases, J lost 5 bases, and 15 bases lay in between. CDR3 amino acids: CASSPAGRGTEAFF. In DNA, the CDR3 is TGTGCCAGCAGCCCCGCCGGGCGAGGAACTGAAGCTTTCTTT.

This clonotype was found many times. The chain carries TRBV19 and TRBJ1-3; no firm D call. Trimming removed 5 bases from V and 0 bases from J, with 14 bases in between. Germline V gene data show CDR1 as LNHDA and CDR2 as SQIVND (reference sequence). The CDR3 loop spans 16 amino acids. CDR3 region: CASSLGQAFSGNTIYF. In DNA form, the CDR3 reads TGTGCCAGTAGTCTCGGGCAGGCATTCTCTGGAAACACCATATATTTT.

This clonotype was seen at least ten times. The chain joins TRBV6-5 to TRBJ1-1; D is unclear. The CDR3 covers 13 residues. Trimming took 2 bases from V and 5 from J, leaving 9 bases between them. Germline CDR1 and CDR2: MNHEY and SVGAGI. The CDR3 DNA reads as TGTGCCAGCAGTTACCTGGGAGAGACTGAAGCTTTCTTT. This translates into CASSYLGETEAFF.

This clonotype showed up many times. V is TRBV27 and J is TRBJ1-1; D is unclear. Germline CDR1 MNHEY, CDR2 SMNVEV (reference sequence). This CDR3 comprises 13 residues. V shed 3 bases and J shed 4 bases, with 9 bases lying between them. CDR3 sequence: CASSLLGFTEAFF. The CDR3 coding sequence is TGTGCCAGCAGTTTGCTGGGTTTCACTGAAGCTTTCTTT.

This clonotype has more than one count but fewer than ten. A much larger clone is a single base away; this may be a read error. This sequence joins TRBV6-1 and TRBJ2-4; 12 bases map to TRBD2. The germline gives CDR1 MNHNS, CDR2 SASEGT. This CDR3 region has 16 residues. CDR3 DNA: TGTGCCAGCAGTAGAACTAGCGGGGGGCCGAATGTCATTAAGTACTTC. As protein: CASSRTSGGPNVIKYF.

In its sample, this clonotype was seen many times. The chain uses TRBV20-1 and TRBJ1-1; 8 bases align to TRBD1. The J segment lost 8 bases and the V segment lost 4 bases, leaving 12 bases of the junction unmatched. CDR3 length equals 14 residues. Germline-derived CDR1 and CDR2 are DFQATT and SNEGSKA (reference sequence). CDR3 DNA sequence: TGCAGTGCTACCAAACCAACCGGGACAGGAGAAGCTTTCTTT. Its protein product is CSATKPTGTGEAFF.

This clonotype was detected many times. The genes are TRBV12-3 or TRBV12-4 and TRBJ2-2; 8 nucleotides line up with TRBD1. The junction had 6 bases not matched to a gene; V was cut back by 5 bases and J by 1 base. The CDR3 totals 16 residues. CDR3 in amino acids: CASSTRTGRNTGELFF. CDR3 bases: TGTGCCAGCAGTACGAGGACAGGGAGGAACACCGGGGAGCTGTTTTTT.